One sample yielded the 16 T cell receptor beta chains listed below, sequenced in a study of cytomegalovirus exposure and HLA in healthy donors (dated by TCRdb to about 2017). Preparation of the library involved the immunoSEQ multiplex PCR assay. For the multiplex PCR, a mixture combining 60 forward primers for TCR Vbeta segments and 13 reverse primers for TCR Jbeta segments was used. TCRdb carries this immuneACCESS record with in-frame sequences only. Its versions omit some clonotypes, under half of them owing to an unresolved V gene in the studies checked, with the rest unexplained. For this sample there are about 200,000 clones; 65% to 90% appear just once. The ten largest clones add up to 1.3% to 1.5% of the sample. The source material was PBMCs. These receptors all stem from a girl aged 10 to 17 in good health and CMV-seronegative.

The V gene is TRBV10-1, the J gene TRBJ2-1, with 10 nucleotides matching TRBD2. The CDR3 length is 17 residues. CDR1 and CDR2 from the germline V gene are WNHNN and SYGVQD (reference sequence). Trimming cost V 0 bases and J 8 bases; bases outside gene matches: 10. This CDR3 reads CASSESFGLAANYEQFF. The CDR3 DNA reads as TGCGCCAGCAGTGAGTCTTTCGGACTAGCGGCGAACTATGAGCAGTTCTTC.

The chain recombines TRBV27 with TRBJ2-7, with 9 bases fitting TRBD1. Germline V gene lookup returns CDR1 MNHEY and CDR2 SMNVEV (reference sequence). The CDR3 is made up of 14 amino acids. V gave up 5 bases and J gave up 3 bases; unmatched junction bases: 5. The CDR3 reads CASSPLTGGYEQYF. The CDR3 bases are TGTGCCAGCAGTCCCTTGACAGGGGGCTACGAGCAGTACTTC.

In this sample, this clone turned up once. The chain couples TRBV7-2 to TRBJ1-6; unclear D gene. The CDR3 spans 15 residues. Trimming shortened V by 3 bases and J by 5 bases, and 11 bases separated the two germline ends. Germline lookup yields CDR1 SGHTA and CDR2 FQGNSA. Here the CDR3 reads CASSLDGLDNSPLHF. The CDR3 DNA follows: TGTGCCAGCAGCTTGGATGGACTAGATAATTCACCCCTCCACTTT.

The chain carries TRBV14 and TRBJ2-5; tentatively, D is TRBD1 (6 bases). CDR1 and CDR2 (germline): SGHDN, FVKESK. This CDR3 is 12 amino acids long. V lost 5 bases to trimming and J lost 5 bases, with 9 bases between them. For the CDR3, the DNA is TGTGCCAGCAGCAGGACAGCGGAGACCCAGTACTTC. Amino acids: CASSRTAETQYF. Using reference TRBV14 and TRBJ2-5 for the parts outside the CDR3, the full variable domain is EAGVTQFPSHSVIEKGQTVTLRCDPISGHDNLYWYRRVMGKEIKFLLHFVKESKQDESGMPNNRFLAERTGGTYSTLKVQPAELEDSGVYFCASSRTAETQYFGPGTRLLVL.

The rearrangement uses TRBV5-1 and TRBJ2-7, with TRBD1 matching 9 bases. Trimming cost V 4 bases and J 7 bases; bases outside gene matches: 9. Germline V CDR1 and CDR2: SGHRS, YFSETQ. This CDR3 contains 14 residues. The CDR3 reads CASSEWTGVVEQYF. CDR3 coding DNA: TGCGCCAGCAGCGAGTGGACAGGGGTTGTGGAGCAGTACTTC.

The V call is TRBV6-5, the J call TRBJ2-4, with a weak D call TRBD2 (5 bases). CDR3 length equals 13 residues. CDR1 MNHEY and CDR2 SVGAGI come from the germline V gene. V was pared by 5 bases and J by 9 bases, with 14 bases between. As DNA, the CDR3 is TGTGCCAGCAGTGTCGTGAAGGAGGCCATTCAGTACTTC. Amino acid sequence: CASSVVKEAIQYF.

The gene calls are TRBV5-5 and TRBJ1-2, with 7 bases aligning to TRBD1. The CDR3 is 17 residues long. Germline loops: CDR1 SGHKS, CDR2 YYEKEE (reference sequence). V shed 3 bases and J 6 bases; nucleotides not matched to a gene: 17. The chain's CDR3 is CASSSRLIHEGANGYTF. The DNA of the CDR3 is TGTGCCAGCAGCTCCCGGTTAATCCACGAGGGGGCCAATGGCTACACCTTC.

V gene TRBV6-1 combines with J gene TRBJ2-7, with TRBD1 matching 8 bases. Per germline, CDR1 MNHNS and CDR2 SASEGT. V was clipped by 6 bases and J by 6 bases; unmatched bases: 7. The CDR3 length is 13 residues. CDR3 DNA: TGTGCCAGCAGGGATTATACAGGGGGCGAGCAGTACTTC. It is translated as CASRDYTGGEQYF.

The chain has TRBV7-3 and TRBJ1-2; D is uncertain. The germline gives CDR1 SGHTA, CDR2 FQGTGA. Trimming shortened V by 4 bases and J by 5 bases, and 17 bases separated the two germline ends. The CDR3 is made up of 15 amino acids. The CDR3 here is CASSSTPTPAYGYTF. The CDR3 DNA sequence: TGTGCCAGCAGCTCCACCCCAACCCCCGCGTATGGCTACACCTTC.

This rearrangement joins TRBV28 to TRBJ1-5, with unresolved D. The V and J ends lost 7 bases and 0 bases respectively, with 13 bases between them. CDR3 size: 15 residues. Germline assignment: CDR1 MDHEN and CDR2 SYDVKM. The CDR3 DNA reads as TGTGCCAGCAACCAAGACACATATAGCAATCAGCCCCAGCATTTT. It codes for CASNQDTYSNQPQHF. The whole variable domain, remainder taken from reference TRBV28 and TRBJ1-5, is DVKVTQSSRYLVKRTGEKVFLECVQDMDHENMFWYRQDPGLGLRLIYFSYDVKMKEKGDIPEGYSVSREKKERFSLILESASTNQTSMYLCASNQDTYSNQPQHFGDGTRLSIL.

V gene TRBV9 combines with J gene TRBJ2-1, with D possibly being TRBD2 (5 bases). This CDR3 comprises 13 residues. V was shortened by 4 bases and J by 8 bases, with 13 bases between the two germline ends. Germline V lookup: CDR1 SGDLS, CDR2 YYNGEE. The CDR3 reads CASSPDPGDEQFF. The CDR3 DNA sequence: TGTGCCAGCAGCCCCGACCCCGGGGATGAGCAGTTCTTC.

The CDR3 nucleotides read TGCGCCAGCAGCTTGGTGGGACAGTACCAAGAGACCCAGTACTTC. Its translation is CASSLVGQYQETQYF. The chain employs TRBV5-1 and TRBJ2-5, with 7 nucleotides matching TRBD1. With V trimmed by 0 bases and J by 0 bases, 2 bases remained unmatched. The germline V gene has CDR1 SGHRS and CDR2 YFSETQ. The CDR3 covers 15 residues.

This clone was seen a single time. The rearrangement uses TRBV6-5 and TRBJ2-1, with D possibly matching TRBD2 (6 bases). Germline CDR1 MNHEY, CDR2 SVGAGI. V lost 6 bases and J 7 bases, leaving 13 bases between the germline ends. This CDR3 comprises 13 residues. The CDR3 sequence is CASSDPTSNEQFF. The CDR3 nucleotides are TGTGCCAGCAGCGATCCGACTAGTAATGAGCAGTTCTTC.

This chain uses TRBV5-6 with TRBJ1-6, with a possible D match to TRBD1 (5 bases). The CDR3 contains 11 residues. The germline CDR1 and CDR2 sequences are SGHDT and YYEEEE. V dropped 3 bases and J dropped 14 bases, with 9 bases sitting between them. The CDR3 nucleotides read TGTGCCAGCAGCTCATCAGGGTCCCTCCACTTT. Its translation: CASSSSGSLHF.

The chain combines TRBV27 with TRBJ1-6; D gene uncertain. V was shortened by 6 bases and J by 7 bases, with 19 bases between the two germline ends. CDR3 size: 16 residues. Germline V gives CDR1 MNHEY, CDR2 SMNVEV (reference sequence). The CDR3 loop is CASRQFQSTPNSPLHF. The CDR3, as DNA: TGTGCCAGCAGGCAGTTTCAAAGTACCCCAAATTCACCCCTCCACTTT.

The chain employs TRBV28 and TRBJ1-2, with TRBD1 as a possible D gene (6 bases). V gave up 7 bases and J gave up 8 bases, with 17 bases separating them. The CDR3 is made up of 13 amino acids. CDR1 MDHEN and CDR2 SYDVKM come from the germline V gene. The CDR3 protein is CASTGVLNGGYTF. CDR3 sequence (DNA): TGTGCCAGCACAGGGGTACTAAACGGGGGCTACACCTTC.